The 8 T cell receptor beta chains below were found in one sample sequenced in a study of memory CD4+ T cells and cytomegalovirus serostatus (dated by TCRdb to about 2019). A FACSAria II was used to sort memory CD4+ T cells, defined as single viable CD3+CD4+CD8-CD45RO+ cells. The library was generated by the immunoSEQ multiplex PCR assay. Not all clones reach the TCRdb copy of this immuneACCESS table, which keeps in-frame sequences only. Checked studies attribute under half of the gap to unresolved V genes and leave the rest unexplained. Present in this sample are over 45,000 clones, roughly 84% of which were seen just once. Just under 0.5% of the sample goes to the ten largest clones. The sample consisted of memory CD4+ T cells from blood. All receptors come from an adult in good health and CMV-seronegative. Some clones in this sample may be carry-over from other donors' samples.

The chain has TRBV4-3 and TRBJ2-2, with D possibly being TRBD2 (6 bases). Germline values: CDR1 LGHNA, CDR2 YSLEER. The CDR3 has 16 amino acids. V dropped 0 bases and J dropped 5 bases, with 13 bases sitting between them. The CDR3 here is CASSQDSGGGTGELFF. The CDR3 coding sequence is TGCGCCAGCAGCCAAGATTCCGGGGGTGGGACCGGGGAGCTGTTTTTT.

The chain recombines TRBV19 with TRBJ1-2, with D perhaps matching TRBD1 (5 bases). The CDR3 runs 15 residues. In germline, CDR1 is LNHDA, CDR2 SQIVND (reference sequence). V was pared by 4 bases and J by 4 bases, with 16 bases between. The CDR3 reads CASSTGTRSAYGYTF. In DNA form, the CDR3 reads TGTGCCAGTAGTACCGGGACTCGCTCTGCCTATGGCTACACCTTC.

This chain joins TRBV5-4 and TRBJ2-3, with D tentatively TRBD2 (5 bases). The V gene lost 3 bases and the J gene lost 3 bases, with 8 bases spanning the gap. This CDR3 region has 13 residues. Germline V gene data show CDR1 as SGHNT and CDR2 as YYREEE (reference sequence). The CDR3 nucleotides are TGTGCCAGCAGCTCTACTAGTACAGATACGCAGTATTTT. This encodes CASSSTSTDTQYF.

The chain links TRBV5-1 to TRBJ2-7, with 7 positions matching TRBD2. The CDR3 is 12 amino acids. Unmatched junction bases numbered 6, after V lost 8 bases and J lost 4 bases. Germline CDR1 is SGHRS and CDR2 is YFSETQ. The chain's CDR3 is CARWDYRYEQYF. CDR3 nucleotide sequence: TGCGCCAGATGGGACTATAGATACGAGCAGTACTTC.

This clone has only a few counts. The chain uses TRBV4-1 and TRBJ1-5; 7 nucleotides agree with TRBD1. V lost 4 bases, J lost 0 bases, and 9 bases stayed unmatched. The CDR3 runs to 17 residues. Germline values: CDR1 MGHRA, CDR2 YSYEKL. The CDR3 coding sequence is TGCGCCAGCAGCCGAGCCGCGACAGGGTATAGCAATCAGCCCCAGCATTTT. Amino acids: CASSRAATGYSNQPQHF.

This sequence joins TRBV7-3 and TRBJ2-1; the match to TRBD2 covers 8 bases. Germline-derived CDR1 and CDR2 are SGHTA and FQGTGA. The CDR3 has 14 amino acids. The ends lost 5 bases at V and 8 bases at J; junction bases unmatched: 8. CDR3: CASSRAGAYDEQFF. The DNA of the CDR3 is TGTGCCAGCAGCAGAGCGGGGGCTTACGATGAGCAGTTCTTC.

Written as DNA, the CDR3 is TGTGCCCTGGTTGCTCGGGACGGAGGGTCGGGGCGAGGTGGCTACACCTTC. Translation gives CALVARDGGSGRGGYTF. The chain joins TRBV30 to TRBJ1-2; tentative D call: TRBD1 (5 bases). CDR3 length equals 17 residues. The germline CDR1 and CDR2 sequences are GTSNPN and SVGIG (reference sequence). The ends were cut back, 8 bases at V and 7 bases at J, with 32 bases in the middle.

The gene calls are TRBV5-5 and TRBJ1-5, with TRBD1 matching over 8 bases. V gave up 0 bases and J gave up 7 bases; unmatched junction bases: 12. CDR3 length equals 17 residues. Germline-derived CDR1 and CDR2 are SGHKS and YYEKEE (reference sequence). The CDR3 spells CASSLAPRTGWKQPQHF. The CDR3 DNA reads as TGTGCCAGCAGCTTGGCCCCGAGGACAGGGTGGAAACAGCCCCAGCATTTT.